This TCR beta chain came from a study of graft-versus-host responses after intestinal transplantation. General study points: Allograft clonal ratios (graft-versus-host to host-versus-graft) were high in patients who had graft-donor T cell macrochimerism. Early declines in HvG clones that occurred post-transplant were associated with peak circulating GvH clone levels.

Germline CDR1 MNHEY, CDR2 SMNVEV (reference sequence). CDR3 length equals 14 residues. The V end was cut by 3 bases, the J end by 0 bases, with 9 bases between. Sequenced by immunoSEQ multiplex PCR; TCRdb stores in-frame clones only, minus some. The sample has 90,000 to 130,000 clones, about 94% seen once. Comment on this clone: Its target is not known.

This chain joins TRBV27 and TRBJ2-7; TRBD1 or TRBD2 may be the D gene (5 bases each). The specimen comprised unstimulated CD8+ T cells sorted from spleen or lymph node cells, sampled before intestinal transplant. The TCR sequence derives from a human donor who received an intestinal transplant. The CDR3 sequence: CASSLGTPSYEQYF. The CDR3 DNA reads as TGTGCCAGCAGTTTGGGGACCCCCTCCTACGAGCAGTACTTC.